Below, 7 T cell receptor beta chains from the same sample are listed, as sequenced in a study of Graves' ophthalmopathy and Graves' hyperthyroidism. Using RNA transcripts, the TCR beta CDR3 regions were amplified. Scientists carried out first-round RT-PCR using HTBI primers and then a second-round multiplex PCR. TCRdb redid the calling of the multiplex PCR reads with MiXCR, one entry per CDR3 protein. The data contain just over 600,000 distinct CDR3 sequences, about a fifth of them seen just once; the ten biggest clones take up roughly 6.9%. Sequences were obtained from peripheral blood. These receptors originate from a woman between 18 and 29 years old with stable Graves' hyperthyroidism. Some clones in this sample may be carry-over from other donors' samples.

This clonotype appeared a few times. CDR3 nucleotide sequence: TGTGCCAGCAGTATCCTCGTGACCCAGTACTTC. Its protein product is CASSILVTQYF. The chain links TRBV25-1 to TRBJ2-5, with D unclear. Per germline, CDR1 MGHDK and CDR2 SYGVNS. Trimming took 5 bases from V and 7 from J, leaving 8 bases between them. This CDR3 region has 11 residues.

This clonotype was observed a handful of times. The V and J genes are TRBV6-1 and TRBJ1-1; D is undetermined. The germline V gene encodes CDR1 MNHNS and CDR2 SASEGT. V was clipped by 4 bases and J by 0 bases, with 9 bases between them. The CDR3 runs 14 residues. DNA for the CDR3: TGTGCCAGCAGTGCGACAAAGCTGAACACTGAAGCTTTCTTT. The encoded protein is CASSATKLNTEAFF.

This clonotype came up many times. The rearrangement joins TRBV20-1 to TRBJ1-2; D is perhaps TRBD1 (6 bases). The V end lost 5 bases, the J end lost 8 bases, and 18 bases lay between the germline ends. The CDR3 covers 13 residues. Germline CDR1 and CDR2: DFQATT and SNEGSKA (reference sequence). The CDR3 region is CSASLRGIRGYTF. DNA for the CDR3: TGCAGTGCTTCCCTCAGGGGAATAAGGGGCTACACCTTC.

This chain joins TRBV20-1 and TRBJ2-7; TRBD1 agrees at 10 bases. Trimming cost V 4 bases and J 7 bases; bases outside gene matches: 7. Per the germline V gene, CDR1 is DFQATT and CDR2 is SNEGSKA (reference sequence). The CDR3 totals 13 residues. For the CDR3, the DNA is TGCAGTGCTATTGACAGGGGGCTTCGTGAGCAGTACTTC. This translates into CSAIDRGLREQYF.

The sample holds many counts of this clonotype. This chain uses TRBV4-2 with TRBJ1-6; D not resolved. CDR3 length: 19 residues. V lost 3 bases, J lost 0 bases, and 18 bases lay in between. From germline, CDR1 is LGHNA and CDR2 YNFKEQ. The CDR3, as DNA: TGTGCCAGCAGCCACGACGGCCTACGCAGGAGCTCCTATAATTCACCCCTCCACTTT. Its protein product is CASSHDGLRRSSYNSPLHF.

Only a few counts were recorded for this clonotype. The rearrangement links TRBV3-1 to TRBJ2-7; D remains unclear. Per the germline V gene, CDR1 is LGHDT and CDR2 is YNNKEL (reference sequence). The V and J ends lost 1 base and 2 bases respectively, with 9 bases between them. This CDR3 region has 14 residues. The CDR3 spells CASSQVSETYEQYF. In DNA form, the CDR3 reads TGTGCCAGCAGCCAAGTATCCGAGACCTACGAGCAGTACTTC.

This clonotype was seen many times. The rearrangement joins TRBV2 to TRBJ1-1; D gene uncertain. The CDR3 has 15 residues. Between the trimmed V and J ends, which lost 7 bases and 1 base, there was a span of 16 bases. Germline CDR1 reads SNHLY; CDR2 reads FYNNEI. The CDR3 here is CASTSSRAANTEAFF. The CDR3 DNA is TGTGCCAGCACCAGCAGTAGGGCGGCGAACACTGAAGCTTTCTTT.